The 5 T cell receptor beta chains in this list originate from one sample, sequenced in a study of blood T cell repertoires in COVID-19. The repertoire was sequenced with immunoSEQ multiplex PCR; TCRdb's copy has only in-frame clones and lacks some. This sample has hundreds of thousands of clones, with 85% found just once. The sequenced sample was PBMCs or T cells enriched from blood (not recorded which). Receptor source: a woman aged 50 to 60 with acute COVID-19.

The CDR3 sequence is CASRGRRTEAFF. CDR3 bases: TGTGCCAGCAGGGGGCGTCGCACTGAAGCTTTCTTT. This chain joins TRBV6-5 and TRBJ1-1; tentative D call: TRBD1 (5 bases). Trimming cost V 6 bases and J 4 bases, with 9 bases left between them. The CDR3 totals 12 residues. Germline loops: CDR1 MNHEY, CDR2 SVGAGI.

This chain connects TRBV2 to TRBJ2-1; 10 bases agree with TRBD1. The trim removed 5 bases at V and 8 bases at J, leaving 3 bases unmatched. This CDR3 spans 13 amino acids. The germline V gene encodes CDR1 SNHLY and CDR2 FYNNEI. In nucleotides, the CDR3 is TGTGCCAGCAGTAGGGACAGGGGCGATGAGCAGTTCTTC. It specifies CASSRDRGDEQFF.

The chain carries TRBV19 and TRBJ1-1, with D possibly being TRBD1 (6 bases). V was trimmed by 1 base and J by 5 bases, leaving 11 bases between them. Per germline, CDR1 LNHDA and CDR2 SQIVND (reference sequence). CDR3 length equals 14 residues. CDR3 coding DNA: TGTGCCAGTAGTATAGTAGGGGGAAGGACTGAAGCTTTCTTT. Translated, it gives CASSIVGGRTEAFF.

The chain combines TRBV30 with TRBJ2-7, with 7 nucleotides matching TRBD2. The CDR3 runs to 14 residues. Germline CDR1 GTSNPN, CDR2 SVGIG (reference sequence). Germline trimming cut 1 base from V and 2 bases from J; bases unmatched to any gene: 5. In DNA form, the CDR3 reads TGTGCCTGGAGTGGAGGGACTACCCCCTACGAGCAGTACTTC. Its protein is CAWSGGTTPYEQYF. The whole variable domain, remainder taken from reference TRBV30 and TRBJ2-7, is SQTIHQWPATLVQPVGSPLSLECTVEGTSNPNLYWYRQAAGRGLQLLFYSVGIGQISSEVPQNLSASRPQDRQFILSSKKLLLSDSGFYLCAWSGGTTPYEQYFGPGTRLTVT.

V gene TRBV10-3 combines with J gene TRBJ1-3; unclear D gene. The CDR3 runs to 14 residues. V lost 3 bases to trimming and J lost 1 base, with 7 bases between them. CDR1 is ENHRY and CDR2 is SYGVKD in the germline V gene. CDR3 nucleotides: TGTGCCATCAGTGACTTGACTTCTGGAAACACCATATATTTT. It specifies CAISDLTSGNTIYF.